A single sample is the source of the 30 T cell receptor beta chains below, sequenced in a study of blood T cells in healthy people across ages. Together with a sample-barcoded 5' primer, a J-beta primer mix was included in a second PCR lasting about 7 to 12 cycles. One entry per CDR3 protein results from TCRdb running MiXCR on the 5' RACE reads. The sample consists of roughly 700,000 distinct CDR3 sequences, about a third of them appearing once. Sequencing was carried out using blood. The receptors were gathered from a woman of 80 years or more in good health.

This clonotype was counted ten times or more. This rearrangement joins TRBV9 to TRBJ2-5; 7 bases map to TRBD2. The CDR3 consists of 16 residues. V shed 1 base, J shed 7 bases, and the junction held 13 bases outside the gene matches. The V gene's germline CDR1 is SGDLS and CDR2 YYNGEE. The CDR3 nucleotides are TGTGCCAGCAGCGTAACCCCGGGGGGACCCTTAGGGACCCAGTACTTC. Protein sequence: CASSVTPGGPLGTQYF.

The genes are TRBV11-2 and TRBJ1-1; D is unresolved. Germline V lookup: CDR1 SGHAT, CDR2 FQNNGV. CDR3 length: 10 amino acids. Trimming took 4 bases from V and 13 from J, leaving 10 bases between them. CDR3 nucleotides: TGTGCCAGCAGCTCCCTGGATGGTTTCTTT. It specifies CASSSLDGFF.

This clonotype was found many times. The rearrangement joins TRBV20-1 to TRBJ2-1, with 14 nucleotides matching TRBD2. The V gene end was trimmed by 0 bases and the J gene end by 8 bases; junction bases not matched to a gene: 3. CDR1 DFQATT and CDR2 SNEGSKA come from the germline V gene (reference sequence). This CDR3 has 15 amino acids. The CDR3 DNA reads TGCAGTGCTAGAGATAGACTAGCGGGGGGGCATGAGCAGTTCTTC. Its translation is CSARDRLAGGHEQFF.

The CDR3 loop reads CASRPTQTYEQYF. The CDR3 DNA is TGTGCCAGCAGACCGACCCAAACCTACGAGCAGTACTTC. This chain joins TRBV12-3 or TRBV12-4 and TRBJ2-7; D is unresolved. V dropped 6 bases and J dropped 2 bases, with 11 bases sitting between them. The CDR3 sequence is 13 residues long.

Notes on this clonotype: An end of the junction differs from the germline gene, which may be a read error. The chain has TRBV25-1 and TRBJ2-3, with D hard to call. The V gene's germline CDR1 is MGHDK and CDR2 SYGVNS. CDR3 length equals 14 residues. Here the CDR3 reads CASSDVGSADTQYF. Here the CDR3 DNA reads TGCGCCAGCAGTGACGTGGGAAGCGCAGATACGCAGTATTTT.

The chain combines TRBV5-1 with TRBJ1-1; D might be TRBD1 (5 bases). The CDR3 has 16 residues. Germline values: CDR1 SGHRS, CDR2 YFSETQ. Trimming stripped 0 bases from V and 3 bases from J, with 15 bases between. CDR3 sequence: CASSLDSGYQDTEAFF. The CDR3 nucleotides read TGCGCCAGCAGCTTGGATTCAGGGTATCAGGACACTGAAGCTTTCTTT.

The chain uses TRBV20-1 and TRBJ1-5, with D uncertain. This CDR3 region has 15 residues. The germline gives CDR1 DFQATT, CDR2 SNEGSKA (reference sequence). Trimming stripped 2 bases from V and 2 bases from J, with 13 bases between. The DNA of the CDR3 is TGCAGTGCTAGAATCCCCAAGGGAGGCAATCAGCCCCAGCATTTT. It is translated as CSARIPKGGNQPQHF.

This clonotype was seen more than once but under ten times. A much larger clone differs by one base, so this may be a read error. The chain's CDR3 is CASSLMGHEQYF. In DNA form, the CDR3 reads TGTGCCAGCAGCTTAATGGGGCATGAGCAGTACTTC. V gene TRBV7-2 combines with J gene TRBJ2-7; tentatively, D is TRBD1 (5 bases). V was trimmed by 2 bases and J by 7 bases, leaving 9 bases between them. The germline V gene encodes CDR1 SGHTA and CDR2 FQGNSA. This CDR3 spans 12 amino acids.

This clonotype was seen many times. The chain employs TRBV28 and TRBJ2-5; 7 bases fit TRBD2. The V gene end was trimmed by 6 bases and the J gene end by 5 bases; junction bases not matched to a gene: 9. The CDR3 covers 14 residues. Germline-derived CDR1 and CDR2 are MDHEN and SYDVKM. CDR3 sequence (DNA): TGTGCCAGCAGGATGGGGGGGATAGAGGAGACCCAGTACTTC. This translates into CASRMGGIEETQYF.

This clonotype was seen many times. The rearrangement joins TRBV6-6 to TRBJ2-7, with a weak D call TRBD1 (5 bases). Germline V gene lookup returns CDR1 MNHNY and CDR2 SVGAGI (reference sequence). The CDR3 covers 15 residues. V gave up 0 bases and J gave up 3 bases, with 12 bases separating them. DNA for the CDR3: TGTGCCAGCAGTTACTCGATTAGGCAGGGCTACGAGCAGTACTTC. Protein product: CASSYSIRQGYEQYF.

This clonotype was counted at least ten times. The CDR3 protein is CASRKAEDYGYTF. CDR3 DNA: TGCGCCAGCAGAAAGGCGGAGGACTATGGCTACACCTTC. The chain joins TRBV5-1 to TRBJ1-2; D is unclear. Germline V gives CDR1 SGHRS, CDR2 YFSETQ. Between the trimmed V and J ends, which lost 5 bases and 3 bases, there was a span of 11 bases. This CDR3 comprises 13 residues.

This clonotype was observed many times. CDR3 nucleotide sequence: TGTGCCAGCAGCTCGACCGGCAATCAGCCCCAGCATTTT. Translation gives CASSSTGNQPQHF. V usage is TRBV7-2 and J usage is TRBJ1-5, with D uncertain. CDR1 and CDR2 (germline): SGHTA, FQGNSA. V shed 4 bases and J shed 2 bases, with 6 bases lying between them. CDR3 size: 13 residues.

Turning to this clonotype: A clone one base away is much larger, so this may be a read error. This chain uses TRBV7-2 with TRBJ2-1; 7 nucleotides line up with TRBD2. The J call may be in error: the DNA end matches TRBJ2-7 better. Germline-derived CDR1 and CDR2 are SGHTA and FQGNSA. The CDR3 loop spans 17 amino acids. The CDR3 coding sequence is TGTGCCAGCAGCGACGATCGGGGGGTACCTTCCTACAATGAGCAGTACTTC. Protein product: CASSDDRGVPSYNEQYF.

This clonotype was seen ten or more times. The gene calls are TRBV3-1 and TRBJ2-1; TRBD2 matches at 10 bases. This CDR3 comprises 15 residues. Trimming took 0 bases from V and 7 from J; bases not matched to a gene: 3. In germline, CDR1 is LGHDT, CDR2 YNNKEL (reference sequence). The CDR3 loop is CASSQDASGGNEQFF. DNA for the CDR3: TGTGCCAGCAGCCAAGATGCTAGCGGGGGAAATGAGCAGTTCTTC.

This clonotype was seen many times. J is TRBJ1-1 and V is TRBV12-3 or TRBV12-4; no clear D. Trimming removed 7 bases from V and 5 bases from J, with 11 bases in between. The CDR3 loop spans 12 amino acids. DNA for the CDR3: TGTGCCAGCACCCTCGCCGCGACTGAAGCTTTCTTT. This sequence encodes CASTLAATEAFF.

This clonotype showed up many times. The J gene is TRBJ2-7, the V gene TRBV7-8; weak D call: TRBD1 (5 bases). This CDR3 has 19 amino acids. Trimming cost V 2 bases and J 1 base, with 24 bases left between them. CDR1 is SGHVS, CDR2 FQNEAQ, per germline. The CDR3 loop is CASSLSFPGGHSPSYEQYF. The DNA of the CDR3 is TGTGCCAGCAGCTTATCATTTCCGGGTGGACACTCGCCGTCCTACGAGCAGTACTTC.

This clonotype has ten or more counts. The J gene is TRBJ2-3, the V gene TRBV7-6; TRBD2 matches 9 bases. Germline V gives CDR1 SGHVS, CDR2 FNYEAQ. CDR3 size: 15 residues. The V and J ends lost 8 bases and 2 bases, in that order; junction bases with no gene match: 8. CDR3: CASAPLAGNTDTQYF. Here the CDR3 DNA reads TGTGCCAGCGCCCCCCTAGCGGGGAACACAGATACGCAGTATTTT. Combining the CDR3 with reference TRBV7-6 and TRBJ2-3 gives the whole variable domain GAGVSQSPRYKVTKRGQDVALRCDPISGHVSLYWYRQALGQGPEFLTYFNYEAQQDKSGLPNDRFSAERPEGSISTLTIQRTEQRDSAMYRCASAPLAGNTDTQYFGPGTRLTVL.

The chain joins TRBV5-6 to TRBJ2-3; possible D gene TRBD1, 5 bases. The CDR3 has 15 residues. The germline V gene has CDR1 SGHDT and CDR2 YYEEEE. Trimming took 4 bases from V and 0 from J, leaving 12 bases between them. The DNA for the CDR3 is TGTGCCAGCAGCGGGGCAGCGTCTAGCACAGATACGCAGTATTTT. Its translation is CASSGAASSTDTQYF.

In this sample, this clonotype turned up many times. The genes are TRBV27 and TRBJ2-1; 7 bases map to TRBD2. V trimming: 1 base; J trimming: 2 bases; junction bases outside the gene matches: 2. The CDR3 has 15 residues. The germline gives CDR1 MNHEY, CDR2 SMNVEV (reference sequence). For the CDR3, the DNA is TGTGCCAGCAGTTTATACGGGGGGACCTACAATGAGCAGTTCTTC. This gives the protein CASSLYGGTYNEQFF.

V and J are TRBV19 and TRBJ1-1; 7 nucleotides line up with TRBD1. The germline gives CDR1 LNHDA, CDR2 SQIVND (reference sequence). The CDR3 is made up of 15 amino acids. V lost 5 bases, J lost 3 bases, and 9 bases stayed unmatched. The CDR3 spells CASSDRTGGDTEAFF. CDR3 DNA sequence: TGTGCCAGTAGTGACCGGACAGGAGGGGACACTGAAGCTTTCTTT.

This clonotype has a single count. The chain is built from TRBV5-1 and TRBJ2-3, with 10 bases matching TRBD1. Germline trimming cut 2 bases from V and 3 bases from J; bases unmatched to any gene: 9. Germline V gives CDR1 SGHRS, CDR2 YFSETQ. The CDR3 totals 17 residues. This CDR3 reads CASSFRTGGSLTDTQYF. The CDR3 bases are TGCGCCAGCAGCTTTAGGACAGGGGGATCTTTAACAGATACGCAGTATTTT.

This CDR3 reads CASSQIVAENTGELFF. CDR3 DNA sequence: TGTGCCAGCAGCCAAATCGTAGCGGAGAACACCGGGGAGCTGTTTTTT. The chain uses TRBV3-1 and TRBJ2-2; weak D call: TRBD2 (6 bases). Trimming took off 2 bases at V and 1 base at J, with 11 bases between the two ends. Germline CDR1 is LGHDT and CDR2 is YNNKEL (reference sequence). This CDR3 contains 16 residues.

This clonotype was observed many times. V gene TRBV10-3 combines with J gene TRBJ2-1, with 13 bases fitting TRBD2. The J segment lost 7 bases and the V segment lost 6 bases, leaving 3 bases of the junction unmatched. This CDR3 is 14 amino acids long. In germline, CDR1 is ENHRY, CDR2 SYGVKD. CDR3 nucleotide sequence: TGTGCCATCAGACTAGCGGGGGGGGAAAATGAGCAGTTCTTC. This translates into CAIRLAGGENEQFF.

The chain joins TRBV7-2 to TRBJ2-3, with D tentatively TRBD1 or TRBD2 (6 bases each). CDR3 size: 15 residues. Trimming took 1 base from V and 6 from J, leaving 14 bases between them. The germline gives CDR1 SGHTA, CDR2 FQGNSA. In nucleotides, the CDR3 is TGTGCCAGCAGCTTAGTAGGGGGGCCGGCCGATACGCAGTATTTT. This sequence encodes CASSLVGGPADTQYF.

A note on this clonotype: At one boundary the junction diverges from the germline segment, which might be a read error. The chain uses TRBV20-1 and TRBJ2-3; D uncertain. This CDR3 is built from 13 residues. Germline loops: CDR1 DFQATT, CDR2 SNEGSKA (reference sequence). CDR3 protein: CSATAVVTDTQYF. The CDR3 DNA is TGTAGTGCTACGGCAGTGGTCACAGATACGCAGTATTTT.

This clonotype has more than one count but fewer than ten. The gene calls are TRBV5-1 and TRBJ1-5; D uncertain. Looked up from germline, CDR1 is SGHRS and CDR2 is YFSETQ. With 0 bases removed from V and 5 bases from J, the gap between germline ends came to 12 bases. This CDR3 is built from 15 residues. The CDR3 protein is CASSLAGDLDQPQHF. As DNA, the CDR3 is TGCGCCAGCAGCTTGGCCGGAGACCTTGATCAGCCCCAGCATTTT.

This sequence joins TRBV12-3 or TRBV12-4 and TRBJ2-7; D perhaps matches TRBD1 (5 bases). The germline V and J ends were trimmed by 3 bases and 4 bases, with 16 bases remaining between them. This CDR3 has 15 amino acids. CDR3 region: CASSLLVRGQYEQYF. Written as DNA, the CDR3 is TGTGCCAGCAGTTTGCTAGTTAGGGGTCAGTACGAGCAGTACTTC.

This clonotype was picked up many times. The J gene is TRBJ1-2, the V gene TRBV6-6; 7 nucleotides align to TRBD1. The CDR3 spans 16 residues. Looked up from germline, CDR1 is MNHNY and CDR2 is SVGAGI (reference sequence). Trimming at V came to 5 bases and at J to 4 bases, leaving 13 bases not matched to a gene. CDR3 sequence (DNA): TGTGCCAGCAGTCGACCGTCGACAGGGATTGTCTATGGCTACACCTTC. Translated: CASSRPSTGIVYGYTF.

This clonotype was found many times. CDR3 sequence reads: CASSQDIGHSDTQYF. DNA of the CDR3: TGTGCCAGCAGCCAAGATATCGGACATAGCGATACGCAGTATTTT. V and J are TRBV3-1 and TRBJ2-3; D is possibly TRBD1 (5 bases). Trimming removed 0 bases at V and 6 bases at J, with 13 bases between. Germline V gene lookup returns CDR1 LGHDT and CDR2 YNNKEL (reference sequence). The CDR3 length is 15 residues.

This clonotype was picked up many times. The chain couples TRBV7-9 to TRBJ2-1, with 10 bases matching TRBD1. Germline V gives CDR1 SEHNR, CDR2 FQNEAQ (reference sequence). Trimming cost V 6 bases and J 2 bases; bases outside gene matches: 4. The CDR3 is made up of 15 amino acids. The chain's CDR3 is CASSPGTGAYNEQFF. DNA of the CDR3: TGTGCCAGCAGTCCCGGGACAGGGGCCTACAATGAGCAGTTCTTC.